A selection of T cell receptor beta chains follows, all from one sample in a study of CD4 and CD8 cells across lung adenocarcinoma regions. TCRdb ran MiXCR on the PCR reads and lists one entry per CDR3 protein. Of 24,000 or so distinct CDR3 sequences in the sample, 52% were seen once. Sample: CD4+ T cells from the center of a lung tumor. Every receptor here comes from a male donor with lung adenocarcinoma. The CD4 and CD8 labels of this study may be unreliable. The CDR3 runs from the conserved cysteine through the conserved F or W.

length,J,V,CDR3
15,TRBJ1-5,TRBV7-2,CASSRDRVSNQPQHF
15,TRBJ2-3,TRBV27,CAGGLGGSAADTQYF
16,TRBJ1-1,TRBV10-3,CAISAVGGISGTEAFF
13,TRBJ2-5,TRBV6-1,CASSTFRGNEQYF
14,NA,TRBV11-2,CASSFNSGDYEQFF
15,NA,TRBV6-1,CASTTEAVSYDAQYF
16,TRBJ2-4,TRBV11-2,CASSHAGRRVKDTQYF
15,NA,TRBV10-3,CAGGEGGGGQETQYF
13,TRBJ2-3,TRBV9,CASSRDLVDTQYF
14,TRBJ2-3,TRBV7-2,CASSPSGYGHTQYF
14,TRBJ2-1,TRBV6-1,CASGVAGAYNEQFF
15,TRBJ2-7,TRBV6-2/TRBV6-3,CASSYETSGSYEQYF
16,TRBJ2-3,TRBV6-5,CASSYQQAVCTDTQYF
16,TRBJ2-5,TRBV27,CASALVGGALKETQYF
13,TRBJ2-5,TRBV6-5,CASSCTYTNTQNF
16,TRBJ2-5,TRBV6-5,CASSYQSGRNKETQYF
13,NA,TRBV6-1,CASSEVSTDTQYF
14,TRBJ2-1,TRBV10-1,CASSRDTSGNEQFF
17,TRBJ2-3,TRBV27,CASSPGRRASGQETQYF
14,NA,TRBV7-6,CASSFGFPAYEQYF
15,NA,TRBV6-1,CARGLQAGSPGAQYF
12,TRBJ2-4,TRBV12-3/TRBV12-4,CASSFSTRVENF
16,TRBJ2-3,TRBV27,CASRALSGRAKDTQYF
15,TRBJ2-3,TRBV28,CASSLPSGLTDTQYF